The clone carrying this TCR beta chain is deemed medium-sized (0.01 to 0.1%). Localized lung adenocarcinoma, a non-small cell lung cancer, affected the donors. This sample was included in a study of CD4 and CD8 cells across lung adenocarcinoma regions. V gave up 8 bases and J gave up 2 bases, with 10 bases separating them. This CDR3 contains 14 residues. The V gene's germline CDR1 is MNHEY and CDR2 SVGAGI. Using its own MiXCR run on the PCR reads, TCRdb lists one record per CDR3 protein. The repertoire holds some 16,000 distinct CDR3 sequences, roughly three fifths seen once, with 32% in the top ten. This chain links TRBV6-5 with TRBJ1-6, with a tentative D call TRBD1 (5 bases). The sample consisted of CD8+ T cells from the center of a lung tumor. This TCR came from a female donor with lung adenocarcinoma. The CD4 and CD8 labels of this study may be unreliable. CDR3 nucleotide sequence: TGTGCCAGCGGGGCAGGGCCCTATAATTCACCCCTCCACTTT. This codes for CASGAGPYNSPLHF.